Included here is one T cell receptor (beta chain) sequence, with context. The specificity of this receptor is unknown. Base-call qualities are not available, and no considerably larger clone is one nucleotide away. These data belong to a study of T cell responses to AZD1222 COVID-19 vaccine (dated by TCRdb to the early 2020s). For context, the study as a whole: AZD1222 recipients with second doses at about 4 weeks or about 12 weeks were pooled, because spike-specific TCR depth and breadth did not differ between schedules. Trial participants were enrolled into age subgroups of 18-55, 56-69 and 70-plus years, which contained approximately 150, 30 and 60 TCR-sequenced participants, respectively. A total of under 250 trial participants underwent TCR sequencing, of whom about 200 had received two doses of AZD1222 and approximately 26 had received two doses of the MenACWY control vaccine.

CDR1 and CDR2 are read off the germline V gene as MNHEY and SVGEGT. Inclusive of the bounding cysteine and phenylalanine, the CDR3 is 15 residues long. Of the read, only the CDR3 DNA is kept; its 45 bases are in frame from base 1. Cut back by 0 bases and 4 bases, the V and J ends lie 10 bases apart. On the study overall, not on this receptor specifically: Most participants were white British and females outnumbered males, and the authors suggested that clonal diversity may have been underestimated. Because no day 14 peak-response samples were available, the repertoires could be characterized only after the peak T cell response. The 56-69-year group was small, and its depth increase did not reach significance, likely because of low power. A significant rise in spike-specific TCR breadth and depth was observed after two AZD1222 doses relative to day 0 and relative to MenACWY recipients. The whole spike protein was spanned by vaccine-associated CD4 TCRs, and dominant responses were seen in regions 160-218 and 743-854. Conclusions about previously exposed vaccinees were limited because only six AZD1222 recipients were SARS-CoV-2 seropositive at baseline. Reportedly, almost half of the unique spike-specific TCRs recognized epitopes lying outside the regions that are mutated in the B.1.351 and B.1.1.7 variants.

This specimen's time point label, interpreted: baseline before first vaccination. Vaccinee samples came from UK trials COV001 and COV002, including a single-blind randomized controlled phase 2/3 trial of AZD1222 (ChAdOx1 nCoV-19) in healthy adults. Trial participant PBMC samples were collected at day 0 and day 28 after the second dose for TCRbeta chain sequencing. The CDR3 regions of human TCRbeta chains were subjected to immunosequencing. The authors' pipeline ran thus. Repertoire TCRs were matched against a reference library of SARS-CoV-2-specific TCRs generated with the MIRA antigen-specificity platform. Breadth was defined as the fraction of unique TCRs that were SARS-CoV-2-associated. Depth was defined as the fraction of total T cells that were SARS-CoV-2-associated. Using the MIRA data, each spike-specific TCR was assigned both to the spike region to which the TCR was reactive and to a CD4 or CD8 class. Log10-transformed breadth and depth values were compared by one-way ANOVA with Sidak's multiple comparisons tests. The table was pulled from immuneACCESS by TCRdb, which kept in-frame rearrangements only. Such tables lose some clones; where checked, under half of the loss comes from unresolved V genes, and the rest has no known cause. V, J and clone size were drawn from that table, and D and trimming were deduced from the DNA. The sample table contains roughly 150,000 clones; only one count was recorded for approximately 89% of them. The ten largest clones add up to approximately 2.3% of the sample.

This sequence was found in an adult in good health. This chain is built from TRBV6-2 or TRBV6-3 and TRBJ1-3; the D gene is not confidently resolved. Sequencing used peripheral blood, obtained on day 0 of AZD1222 vaccination. CDR3 reads: CASSYSVGLGNTIYF. In nucleotides, the sequence is TGTGCCAGCAGTTACTCTGTCGGCCTCGGAAACACCATATATTTT.